What follows is one TCR beta chain and its context. Its antigen remains unidentified. These data originate in a study of cytomegalovirus exposure and HLA in healthy donors. The germline V and J ends were trimmed by 0 bases and 8 bases, with 4 bases remaining between them. In germline, CDR1 is DFQATT, CDR2 SNEGSKA (reference sequence). The CDR3 has 11 amino acids. Whole-study findings and limits: Immune exposure information available was restricted to CMV serostatus. Sequencing likely caused a cluster of highly shared sequence variants. For most TCR sequences rarity was the rule, although some public TCRs occurred in many donors.

PCR primers comprised 60 Vbeta and 13 Jbeta primers. The method was immunoSEQ multiplex PCR; TCRdb's version includes in-frame clones alone and lacks a portion of them. This table holds about 48,000 clones. Sequenced sample: PBMCs. This sequence was found in a woman between 40 and 55 years old in good health and CMV-seronegative. V and J are TRBV20-1 and TRBJ1-4; no clear D. CDR3 sequence reads: CSARDQEKLFF. The CDR3 DNA is TGCAGTGCTAGAGATCAAGAAAAACTGTTTTTT.